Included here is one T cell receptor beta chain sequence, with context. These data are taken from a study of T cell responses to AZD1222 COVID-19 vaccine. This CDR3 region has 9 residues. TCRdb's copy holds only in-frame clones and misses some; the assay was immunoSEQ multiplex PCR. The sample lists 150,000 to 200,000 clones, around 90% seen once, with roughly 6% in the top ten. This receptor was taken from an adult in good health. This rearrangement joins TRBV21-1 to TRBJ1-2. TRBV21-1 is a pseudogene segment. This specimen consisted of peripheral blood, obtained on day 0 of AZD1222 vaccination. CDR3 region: CASTEGYTF. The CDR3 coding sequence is TGTGCCAGCACCGAAGGCTACACCTTC.